These T cell receptor beta chains were read from a single sample in a study of PD-L1 blockade in urothelial cancer. Only in-frame clones appear in the TCRdb table, and some are missing; sequencing was by immunoSEQ multiplex PCR. The table lists 35,000 to 40,000 clones, approximately 86% of them singletons. The specimen comprised PBMCs, sampled around atezolizumab (anti-PD-L1) treatment. The receptors originated from an older man with urothelial cancer. Each CDR3 is given with its conserved first and last residue. A D gene is named only where the DNA matches it firmly. The size entry is marked missing in some rows and otherwise reads once, few, many or a size class.

j_call: TRBJ2-2; v_call: TRBV11-3; d_call: TRBD1; clone_size: .; cdr3_length: 14; cdr3_nt: TGTGCCTCCGGACAGGGGGCGCGCACCGGGGAGCTGTTTTTT; cdr3_aa: CASGQGARTGELFF
j_call: TRBJ2-2; v_call: TRBV6-1; d_call: .; clone_size: .; cdr3_length: 16; cdr3_nt: TGTGCCAGCAGTGTCGAGGTTTTTGAGTCCACCGGGGAGCTGTTTTTT; cdr3_aa: CASSVEVFESTGELFF
j_call: TRBJ2-7; v_call: TRBV7-8; d_call: .; clone_size: .; cdr3_length: 15; cdr3_nt: TGTGCCAGCAGCTTAGCCGAGGCAGGGCCCTACGAGCAGTACTTC; cdr3_aa: CASSLAEAGPYEQYF
j_call: TRBJ2-7; v_call: TRBV19; d_call: TRBD2; clone_size: .; cdr3_length: 18; cdr3_nt: TGTGCCAGTAGTATCGAATCGGGGGCGGGAGGAAAGGCCTACGAGCAGTACTTC; cdr3_aa: CASSIESGAGGKAYEQYF
j_call: TRBJ2-1; v_call: TRBV28; d_call: TRBD2; clone_size: .; cdr3_length: 16; cdr3_nt: TGTGCCAGCCACCCCTCGGGGGGAGGAACCTACAATGAGCAGTTCTTC; cdr3_aa: CASHPSGGGTYNEQFF
j_call: TRBJ2-1; v_call: TRBV6-6; d_call: TRBD2; clone_size: .; cdr3_length: 14; cdr3_nt: TGTGCCAGCAGTTGGACTAGCGGGAGCAATGAGCAGTTCTTC; cdr3_aa: CASSWTSGSNEQFF
j_call: TRBJ2-7; v_call: TRBV5-1; d_call: TRBD1; clone_size: once; cdr3_length: 14; cdr3_nt: TGCGCCAGCAGCTTTGGGACAGGGGGCTACGAGCAGTACTTC; cdr3_aa: CASSFGTGGYEQYF
j_call: TRBJ2-3; v_call: TRBV9; d_call: TRBD1; clone_size: .; cdr3_length: 16; cdr3_nt: TGTGCCAGCAGCGAAGTCAGGGGGCGAGGAACAGATACGCAGTATTTT; cdr3_aa: CASSEVRGRGTDTQYF
j_call: TRBJ1-2; v_call: TRBV28; d_call: .; clone_size: .; cdr3_length: 16; cdr3_nt: TGTGCCAGCAGTTCCCCTGATAGATCAGGATACTATGGCTACACCTTC; cdr3_aa: CASSSPDRSGYYGYTF
j_call: TRBJ1-1; v_call: TRBV5-4; d_call: TRBD1; clone_size: .; cdr3_length: 14; cdr3_nt: TGTGCCAGCAGCTTGGACAGGGGGCAAACTGAAGCTTTCTTT; cdr3_aa: CASSLDRGQTEAFF
j_call: TRBJ2-3; v_call: TRBV19; d_call: TRBD2; clone_size: .; cdr3_length: 16; cdr3_nt: TGTGCCAGTAGTGGCCTAGCGGGAGAGGGGACAGATACGCAGTATTTT; cdr3_aa: CASSGLAGEGTDTQYF
j_call: TRBJ2-2; v_call: TRBV6-4; d_call: .; clone_size: few; cdr3_length: 13; cdr3_nt: TGTGCCAGCAGCGCAGAGGACACCGGGGAGCTGTTTTTT; cdr3_aa: CASSAEDTGELFF
j_call: TRBJ2-1; v_call: TRBV5-1; d_call: TRBD1; clone_size: .; cdr3_length: 14; cdr3_nt: TGCGCCAGCAACCGACAGGGTGCTTACAATGAGCAGTTCTTC; cdr3_aa: CASNRQGAYNEQFF
j_call: TRBJ2-3; v_call: TRBV4-1; d_call: TRBD1; clone_size: once; cdr3_length: 15; cdr3_nt: TGCGCCAGCAGCTCCCGGGACAGGGGTCCGGATACGCAGTATTTT; cdr3_aa: CASSSRDRGPDTQYF
j_call: TRBJ2-7; v_call: TRBV11-2; d_call: .; clone_size: .; cdr3_length: 15; cdr3_nt: TGTGCCAGCAGCTCCCCCCTTGGGCTCGGCTACGAGCAGTACTTC; cdr3_aa: CASSSPLGLGYEQYF
j_call: TRBJ2-1; v_call: TRBV10-2; d_call: .; clone_size: .; cdr3_length: 15; cdr3_nt: TGCGCCAGCAGTGTCGCAGGCAATGTCGACAATGAGCAGTTCTTC; cdr3_aa: CASSVAGNVDNEQFF
j_call: TRBJ2-3; v_call: TRBV15; d_call: TRBD2; clone_size: .; cdr3_length: 16; cdr3_nt: TGTGCCACCAGCAGAGGGGAAGCGGGGGGAACAGATACGCAGTATTTT; cdr3_aa: CATSRGEAGGTDTQYF
j_call: TRBJ2-1; v_call: TRBV30; d_call: .; clone_size: .; cdr3_length: 13; cdr3_nt: TGTGCCTACCACGCGAGCTCCTACAATGAGCAGTTCTTC; cdr3_aa: CAYHASSYNEQFF
j_call: TRBJ2-7; v_call: TRBV6-1; d_call: TRBD1; clone_size: .; cdr3_length: 13; cdr3_nt: TGTGCCAGCAGTGTTACAGGGGCCTACGAGCAGTACTTC; cdr3_aa: CASSVTGAYEQYF
j_call: TRBJ1-1; v_call: TRBV10-3; d_call: TRBD1; clone_size: .; cdr3_length: 14; cdr3_nt: TGTGCCATCAGGACCGGGACAGGATTTGCTGAAGCTTTCTTT; cdr3_aa: CAIRTGTGFAEAFF
j_call: TRBJ1-1; v_call: TRBV19; d_call: TRBD1; clone_size: once; cdr3_length: 16; cdr3_nt: TGTGCCAGTAGAGACCCGACAGGGGTGCGGTTCACTGAAGCTTTCTTT; cdr3_aa: CASRDPTGVRFTEAFF
j_call: TRBJ1-1; v_call: TRBV30; d_call: TRBD1; clone_size: .; cdr3_length: 14; cdr3_nt: TGTGCCTCGACTCGACAGGGGGGGAACACTGAAGCTTTCTTT; cdr3_aa: CASTRQGGNTEAFF
j_call: TRBJ1-2; v_call: TRBV30; d_call: .; clone_size: .; cdr3_length: 12; cdr3_nt: TGTGCCTGGAAACCCAGGGGCCATGGCTACACCTTC; cdr3_aa: CAWKPRGHGYTF
j_call: TRBJ2-3; v_call: TRBV7-9; d_call: .; clone_size: .; cdr3_length: 16; cdr3_nt: TGTGCCAGCAACCAAGTGACAGGCCAGCCGACAGATACGCAGTATTTT; cdr3_aa: CASNQVTGQPTDTQYF
j_call: TRBJ2-7; v_call: TRBV12-2; d_call: .; clone_size: .; cdr3_length: 15; cdr3_nt: TGTGCAAGTCGCGCATTGGGGGGAACAACCTACGAGCAGTACTTC; cdr3_aa: CASRALGGTTYEQYF
j_call: TRBJ2-2; v_call: TRBV18; d_call: TRBD2; clone_size: .; cdr3_length: 17; cdr3_nt: TGTGCCAGCTCACCACGCGGGAGTACCGGGAACACCGGGGAGCTGTTTTTT; cdr3_aa: CASSPRGSTGNTGELFF
j_call: TRBJ1-2; v_call: TRBV6-1; d_call: TRBD1; clone_size: .; cdr3_length: 13; cdr3_nt: TGTGCCAGCTTGAGACAGGGGGCCTATGGCTACACCTTC; cdr3_aa: CASLRQGAYGYTF
j_call: TRBJ1-5; v_call: TRBV6-1; d_call: .; clone_size: .; cdr3_length: 15; cdr3_nt: TGTGCCAGCAGTGAAATGACGGGTGGCAATCAGCCCCAGCATTTT; cdr3_aa: CASSEMTGGNQPQHF
j_call: TRBJ2-7; v_call: TRBV6-6; d_call: .; clone_size: .; cdr3_length: 16; cdr3_nt: TGTGCCAGCAGTTACTCTCCGGTTGGTCGCTCCTACGAGCAGTACTTC; cdr3_aa: CASSYSPVGRSYEQYF
j_call: TRBJ2-2; v_call: TRBV11-3; d_call: TRBD1; clone_size: .; cdr3_length: 15; cdr3_nt: TGTGCCAGCAGCTTAGGAGGACAGGGGATCGGGGAGCTGTTTTTT; cdr3_aa: CASSLGGQGIGELFF
j_call: TRBJ2-5; v_call: TRBV28; d_call: .; clone_size: .; cdr3_length: 14; cdr3_nt: TGTGCCAGCAGTTTGAAACGGGGGTGGGAGACCCAGTACTTC; cdr3_aa: CASSLKRGWETQYF
j_call: TRBJ1-2; v_call: TRBV7-2; d_call: .; clone_size: .; cdr3_length: 15; cdr3_nt: TGTGCCAGCAGCTTAGGTTATAGGGGTGGCTATGGCTACACCTTC; cdr3_aa: CASSLGYRGGYGYTF
j_call: TRBJ2-7; v_call: TRBV5-4; d_call: .; clone_size: .; cdr3_length: 15; cdr3_nt: TGTGCCAGCAGCTTAACAGGGTCCCTATCCTACGAGCAGTACTTC; cdr3_aa: CASSLTGSLSYEQYF
j_call: TRBJ2-3; v_call: TRBV11-2; d_call: TRBD2; clone_size: .; cdr3_length: 17; cdr3_nt: TGTGCCAGCAGCTTAAAGGCTAGCGGGAGGGCCCAAGATACGCAGTATTTT; cdr3_aa: CASSLKASGRAQDTQYF
j_call: TRBJ1-4; v_call: TRBV27; d_call: .; clone_size: .; cdr3_length: 15; cdr3_nt: TGTGCCAGCAGTTTATTCGGGGGGCTTAATGAAAAACTGTTTTTT; cdr3_aa: CASSLFGGLNEKLFF
j_call: TRBJ2-5; v_call: TRBV5-5; d_call: TRBD1; clone_size: .; cdr3_length: 15; cdr3_nt: TGTGCCAGCAGCCCCACGGACAGGGGGCGTGAGACCCAGTACTTC; cdr3_aa: CASSPTDRGRETQYF
j_call: TRBJ2-5; v_call: TRBV5-4; d_call: TRBD2; clone_size: .; cdr3_length: 13; cdr3_nt: TGTGCCAGCAGCCTGGGACTAGAAGAGACCCAGTACTTC; cdr3_aa: CASSLGLEETQYF
j_call: TRBJ2-7; v_call: TRBV19; d_call: .; clone_size: .; cdr3_length: 15; cdr3_nt: TGTGCCAGTAGTATAAGTCGGACAGTCTCCTACGAGCAGTACTTC; cdr3_aa: CASSISRTVSYEQYF
j_call: TRBJ2-3; v_call: TRBV14; d_call: .; clone_size: .; cdr3_length: 13; cdr3_nt: TGTGCCAGCAGCCACTACCGGGCAGATACGCAGTATTTT; cdr3_aa: CASSHYRADTQYF
j_call: TRBJ2-1; v_call: TRBV19; d_call: TRBD2; clone_size: .; cdr3_length: 17; cdr3_nt: TGTGCCAGTAGGGGACTAGCGGGAGAAGGCTCCTACAATGAGCAGTTCTTC; cdr3_aa: CASRGLAGEGSYNEQFF
j_call: TRBJ2-6; v_call: TRBV10-3; d_call: .; clone_size: once; cdr3_length: 19; cdr3_nt: TGTGCCATCAGTACCGGAGGACAGAATACATTATCTGGGGCCAACGTCCTGACTTTC; cdr3_aa: CAISTGGQNTLSGANVLTF
j_call: TRBJ2-7; v_call: TRBV10-3; d_call: .; clone_size: .; cdr3_length: 11; cdr3_nt: TGTGCCATCAGTGAACGGAGCGAGCAGTACTTC; cdr3_aa: CAISERSEQYF
j_call: TRBJ2-1; v_call: TRBV4-3; d_call: .; clone_size: .; cdr3_length: 15; cdr3_nt: TGCGCCAGCAGCCAAGATAGATCAGGGGTGAATGAGCAGTTCTTC; cdr3_aa: CASSQDRSGVNEQFF
j_call: TRBJ2-5; v_call: TRBV5-4; d_call: .; clone_size: .; cdr3_length: 14; cdr3_nt: TGTGCCAGCAGCTTTGGCGGGCGCGGGGAGACCCAGTACTTC; cdr3_aa: CASSFGGRGETQYF
j_call: TRBJ2-3; v_call: TRBV2; d_call: .; clone_size: once; cdr3_length: 14; cdr3_nt: TGTGCCAGCAGTGTCCAGAGAGGGACAGATACGCAGTATTTT; cdr3_aa: CASSVQRGTDTQYF
j_call: TRBJ1-5; v_call: TRBV28; d_call: TRBD1; clone_size: once; cdr3_length: 17; cdr3_nt: TGTGCCAGCAGTTTATTCCGACAGGGGAATAGCAATCAGCCCCAGCATTTT; cdr3_aa: CASSLFRQGNSNQPQHF
j_call: TRBJ2-3; v_call: TRBV14; d_call: .; clone_size: .; cdr3_length: 16; cdr3_nt: TGTGCCAGCAGCCAAGAAGGGGGAGTGATCGCAGATACGCAGTATTTT; cdr3_aa: CASSQEGGVIADTQYF
j_call: TRBJ2-2; v_call: TRBV30; d_call: TRBD2; clone_size: .; cdr3_length: 14; cdr3_nt: TGTGCCTGGAGTGAGAGCGGGACCCCCCGGGAGCTGTTTTTT; cdr3_aa: CAWSESGTPRELFF
j_call: TRBJ2-7; v_call: TRBV6-5; d_call: .; clone_size: .; cdr3_length: 11; cdr3_nt: TGTGCCAGCAGTTCCAACTACGAGCAGTACTTC; cdr3_aa: CASSSNYEQYF
j_call: TRBJ2-5; v_call: TRBV25-1; d_call: TRBD1; clone_size: .; cdr3_length: 13; cdr3_nt: TGTGCCAGCAGTTATAGGACAGGGGAGACCCAGTACTTC; cdr3_aa: CASSYRTGETQYF
j_call: TRBJ1-4; v_call: TRBV5-6; d_call: TRBD1; clone_size: .; cdr3_length: 15; cdr3_nt: TGTGCCAGCAGCTTGGTCGCGACAGGGGGTGAAAAACTGTTTTTT; cdr3_aa: CASSLVATGGEKLFF
j_call: TRBJ1-2; v_call: TRBV10-3; d_call: TRBD1; clone_size: once; cdr3_length: 14; cdr3_nt: TGTGCCATCAGGGATCCCGACAGGGGCTATGGCTACACCTTC; cdr3_aa: CAIRDPDRGYGYTF